This T cell receptor (beta chain) comes out of a study of control samples from healthy donors and cancer patients. The CDR3 contains 13 residues. V was cut by 5 bases and J by 2 bases, with 9 bases left in between. CDR1 is SGHTA and CDR2 is FQGNSA in the germline V gene. The table came from immunoSEQ multiplex PCR; TCRdb's copy has only in-frame clones and leaves some out. The profile shows roughly 100,000 clones, roughly 91% of them singletons. The sequence derives from a man aged 55 to 70 with lung cancer. Sequenced input: PBMCs. The V call is TRBV7-2, the J call TRBJ1-2, with D possibly being TRBD1 (6 bases). CDR3 region: CASSITGNYGYTF. CDR3 DNA: TGTGCCAGCAGCATTACAGGGAACTATGGCTACACCTTC.